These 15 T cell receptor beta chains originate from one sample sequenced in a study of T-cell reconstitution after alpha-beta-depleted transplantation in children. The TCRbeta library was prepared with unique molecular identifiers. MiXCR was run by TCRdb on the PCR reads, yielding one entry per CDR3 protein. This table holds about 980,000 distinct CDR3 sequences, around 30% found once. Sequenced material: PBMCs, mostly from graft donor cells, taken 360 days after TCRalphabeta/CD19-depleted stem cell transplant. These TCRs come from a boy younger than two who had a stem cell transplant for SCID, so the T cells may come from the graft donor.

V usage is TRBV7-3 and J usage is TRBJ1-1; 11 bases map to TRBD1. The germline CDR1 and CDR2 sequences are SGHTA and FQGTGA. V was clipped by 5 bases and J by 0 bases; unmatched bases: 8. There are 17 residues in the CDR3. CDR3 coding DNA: TGTGCCAGCAGCGTCGGGACAGGGGGTGGGTTGAACACTGAAGCTTTCTTT. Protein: CASSVGTGGGLNTEAFF.

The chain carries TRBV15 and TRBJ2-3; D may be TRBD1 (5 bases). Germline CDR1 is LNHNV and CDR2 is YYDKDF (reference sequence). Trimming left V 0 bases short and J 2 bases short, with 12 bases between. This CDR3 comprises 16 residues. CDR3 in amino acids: CATSRDARALTDTQYF. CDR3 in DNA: TGTGCCACCAGCAGAGATGCCAGGGCCCTCACAGATACGCAGTATTTT.

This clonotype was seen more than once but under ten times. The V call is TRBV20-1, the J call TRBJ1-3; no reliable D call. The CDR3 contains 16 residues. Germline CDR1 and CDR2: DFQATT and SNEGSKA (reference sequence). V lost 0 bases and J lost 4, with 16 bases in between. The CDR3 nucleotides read TGCAGTGCTAGAGATGCGCGGGCAGCGAACGGAAACACCATATATTTT. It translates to CSARDARAANGNTIYF.

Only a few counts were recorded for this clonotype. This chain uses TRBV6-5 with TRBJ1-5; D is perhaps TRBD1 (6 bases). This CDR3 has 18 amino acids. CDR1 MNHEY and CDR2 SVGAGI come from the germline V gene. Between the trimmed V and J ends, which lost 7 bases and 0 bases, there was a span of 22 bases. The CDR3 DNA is TGTGCCAGCAAGGGGAGCAGGGGCGCGGGGGATAGCAATCAGCCCCAGCATTTT. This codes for CASKGSRGAGDSNQPQHF.

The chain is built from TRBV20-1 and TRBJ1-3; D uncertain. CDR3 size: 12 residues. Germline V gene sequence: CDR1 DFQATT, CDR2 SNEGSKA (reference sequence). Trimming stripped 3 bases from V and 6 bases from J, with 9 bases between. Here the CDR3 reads CSASLALNTIYF. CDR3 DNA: TGCAGTGCTAGTCTAGCATTAAACACCATATATTTT.

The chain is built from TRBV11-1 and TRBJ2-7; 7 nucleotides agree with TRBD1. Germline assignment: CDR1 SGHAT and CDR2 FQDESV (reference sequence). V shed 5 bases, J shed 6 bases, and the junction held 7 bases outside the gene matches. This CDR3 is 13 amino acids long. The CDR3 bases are TGTGCCAGCAGCCTACAGGGGCAGAGCGAGCAGTACTTC. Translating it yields CASSLQGQSEQYF. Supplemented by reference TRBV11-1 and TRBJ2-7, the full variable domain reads EAEVAQSPRYKITEKSQAVAFWCDPISGHATLYWYRQILGQGPELLVQFQDESVVDDSQLPKDRFSAERLKGVDSTLKIQPAELGDSAMYLCASSLQGQSEQYFGPGTRLTVT.

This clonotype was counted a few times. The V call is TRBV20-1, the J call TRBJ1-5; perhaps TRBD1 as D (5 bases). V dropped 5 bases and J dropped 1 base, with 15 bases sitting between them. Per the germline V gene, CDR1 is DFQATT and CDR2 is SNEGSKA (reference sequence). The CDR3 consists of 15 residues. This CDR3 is CSARLGRDSNQPQHF. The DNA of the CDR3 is TGCAGTGCTCGGCTAGGCAGGGACAGCAATCAGCCCCAGCATTTT.

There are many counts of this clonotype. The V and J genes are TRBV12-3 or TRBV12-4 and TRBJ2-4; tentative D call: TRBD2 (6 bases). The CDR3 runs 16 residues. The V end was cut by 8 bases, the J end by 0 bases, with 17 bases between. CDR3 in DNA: TGTGCCAGCGGACCGGAGGCGGGGTTAGCCAAAAACATTCAGTACTTC. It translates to CASGPEAGLAKNIQYF.

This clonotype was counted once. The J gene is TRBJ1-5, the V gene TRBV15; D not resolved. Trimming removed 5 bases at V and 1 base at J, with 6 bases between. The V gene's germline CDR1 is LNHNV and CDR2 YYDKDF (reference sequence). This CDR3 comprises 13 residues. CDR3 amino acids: CATSSTSNQPQHF. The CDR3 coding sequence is TGTGCCACCAGCTCGACCAGCAATCAGCCCCAGCATTTT. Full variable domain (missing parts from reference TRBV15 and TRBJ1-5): DAMVIQNPRYQVTQFGKPVTLSCSQTLNHNVMYWYQQKSSQAPKLLFHYYDKDFNNEADTPDNFQSRRPNTSFCFLDIRSPGLGDTAMYLCATSSTSNQPQHFGDGTRLSIL.

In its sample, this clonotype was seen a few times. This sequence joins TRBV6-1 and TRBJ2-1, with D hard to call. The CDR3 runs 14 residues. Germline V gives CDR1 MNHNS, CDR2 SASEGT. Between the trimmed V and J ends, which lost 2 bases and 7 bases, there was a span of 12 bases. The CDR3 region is CASSEPQHINEQFF. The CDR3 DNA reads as TGTGCCAGCAGTGAACCCCAACACATTAATGAGCAGTTCTTC.

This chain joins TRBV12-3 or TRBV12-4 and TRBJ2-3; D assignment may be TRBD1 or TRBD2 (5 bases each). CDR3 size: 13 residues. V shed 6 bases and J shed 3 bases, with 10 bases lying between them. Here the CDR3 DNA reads TGTGCCAGCAGAAAAGAGGGGACAGATACGCAGTATTTT. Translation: CASRKEGTDTQYF.

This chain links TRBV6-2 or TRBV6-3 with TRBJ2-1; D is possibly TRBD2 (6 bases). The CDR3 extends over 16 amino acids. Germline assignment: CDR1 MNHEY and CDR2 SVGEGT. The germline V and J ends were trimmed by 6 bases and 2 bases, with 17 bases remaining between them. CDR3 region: CASSSPAGGAYNEQFF. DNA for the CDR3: TGTGCCAGCAGCTCCCCCGCGGGCGGGGCCTACAATGAGCAGTTCTTC.

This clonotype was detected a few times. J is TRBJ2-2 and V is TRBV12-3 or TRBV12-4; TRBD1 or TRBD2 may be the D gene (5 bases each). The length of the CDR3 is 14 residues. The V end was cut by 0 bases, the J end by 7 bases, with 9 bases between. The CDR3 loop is CASSLAGDGGELFF. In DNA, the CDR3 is TGTGCCAGCAGTTTAGCAGGGGACGGCGGGGAGCTGTTTTTT.

The CDR3 region has the DNA TGTGCCACCAGCAGAGAAGGATTTTCTGGGGCCAACGTCCTGACTTTC. It translates to CATSREGFSGANVLTF. The chain joins TRBV15 to TRBJ2-6; no clear D gene. Between the trimmed V and J ends, which lost 0 bases and 1 base, there was a span of 7 bases. Germline V gene data show CDR1 as LNHNV and CDR2 as YYDKDF (reference sequence). CDR3 length: 16 amino acids.

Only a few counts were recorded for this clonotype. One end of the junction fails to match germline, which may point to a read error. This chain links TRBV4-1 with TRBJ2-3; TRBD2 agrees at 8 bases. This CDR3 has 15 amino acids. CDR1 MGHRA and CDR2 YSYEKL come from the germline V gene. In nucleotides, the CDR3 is TGTGCCAGCAGCCAAGGACTAGCAAGCACAGATACGCAGTATTTT. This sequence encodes CASSQGLASTDTQYF.